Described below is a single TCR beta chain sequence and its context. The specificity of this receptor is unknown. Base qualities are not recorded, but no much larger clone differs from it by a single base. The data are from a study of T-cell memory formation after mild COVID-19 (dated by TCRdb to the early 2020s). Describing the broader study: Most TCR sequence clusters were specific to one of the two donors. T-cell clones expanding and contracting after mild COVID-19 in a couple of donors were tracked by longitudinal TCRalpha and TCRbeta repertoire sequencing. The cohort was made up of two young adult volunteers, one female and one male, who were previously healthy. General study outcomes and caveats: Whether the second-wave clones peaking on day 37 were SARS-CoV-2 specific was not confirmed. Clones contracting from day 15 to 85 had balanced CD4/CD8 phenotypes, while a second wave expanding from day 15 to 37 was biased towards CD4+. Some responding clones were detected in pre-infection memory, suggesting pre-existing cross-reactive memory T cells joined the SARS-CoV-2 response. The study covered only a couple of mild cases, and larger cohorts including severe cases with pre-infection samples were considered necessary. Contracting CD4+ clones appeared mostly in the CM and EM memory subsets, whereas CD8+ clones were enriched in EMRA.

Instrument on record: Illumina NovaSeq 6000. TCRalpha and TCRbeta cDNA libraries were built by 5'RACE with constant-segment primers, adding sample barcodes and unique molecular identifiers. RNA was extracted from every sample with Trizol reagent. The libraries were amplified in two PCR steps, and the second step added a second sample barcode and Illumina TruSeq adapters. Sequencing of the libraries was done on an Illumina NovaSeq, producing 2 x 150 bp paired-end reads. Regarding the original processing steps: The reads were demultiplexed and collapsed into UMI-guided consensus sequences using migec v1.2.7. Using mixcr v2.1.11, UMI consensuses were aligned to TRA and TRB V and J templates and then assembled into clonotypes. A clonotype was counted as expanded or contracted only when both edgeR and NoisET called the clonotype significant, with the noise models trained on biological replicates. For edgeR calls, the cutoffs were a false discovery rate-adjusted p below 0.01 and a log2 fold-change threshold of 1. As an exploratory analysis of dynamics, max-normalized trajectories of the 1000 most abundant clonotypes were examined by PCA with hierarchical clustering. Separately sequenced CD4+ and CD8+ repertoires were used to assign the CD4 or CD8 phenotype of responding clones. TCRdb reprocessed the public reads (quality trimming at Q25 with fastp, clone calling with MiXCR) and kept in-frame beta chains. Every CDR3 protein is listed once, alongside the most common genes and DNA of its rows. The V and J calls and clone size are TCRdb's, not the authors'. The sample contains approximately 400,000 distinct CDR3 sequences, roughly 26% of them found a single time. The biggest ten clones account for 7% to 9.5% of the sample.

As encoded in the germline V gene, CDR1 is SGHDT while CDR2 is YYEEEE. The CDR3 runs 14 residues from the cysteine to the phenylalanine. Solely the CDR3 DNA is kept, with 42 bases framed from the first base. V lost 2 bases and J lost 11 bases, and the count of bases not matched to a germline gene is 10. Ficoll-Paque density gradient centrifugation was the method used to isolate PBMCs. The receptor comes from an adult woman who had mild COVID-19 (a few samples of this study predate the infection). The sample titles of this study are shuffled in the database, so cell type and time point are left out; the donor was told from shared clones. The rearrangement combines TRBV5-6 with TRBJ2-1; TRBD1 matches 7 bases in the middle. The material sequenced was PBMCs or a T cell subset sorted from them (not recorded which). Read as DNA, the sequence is TGTGCCAGCAGCTTCTTGAGACAGGGTAGGAAGCAGTTCTTC. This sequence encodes CASSFLRQGRKQFF.